The 32 T cell receptor beta chains in this list originate from one sample, sequenced in a study of Graves' ophthalmopathy and Graves' hyperthyroidism. From RNA, the CDR3 regions of TCR beta chains were amplified and sequenced. Second-round multiplex PCR came after a first-round RT-PCR that employed HTBI primers. TCRdb re-called the multiplex PCR reads through MiXCR, storing one row per CDR3 protein. Found here are 200,000 to 300,000 distinct CDR3 sequences, 45% to 55% of them singletons; the top ten hold around half. Sequencing was done on a sample of peripheral blood. The origin of the receptors is an adult man with Graves' ophthalmopathy.

This clonotype occurred a few times. This chain connects TRBV5-8 to TRBJ1-2; D remains ambiguous. Germline-derived CDR1 and CDR2 are SGHTS and YDEGEE. With 4 bases removed from V and 2 bases from J, the gap between germline ends came to 12 bases. CDR3 size: 14 residues. This CDR3 reads CASSLNAQNYGYTF. The CDR3 DNA follows: TGTGCCAGCAGCCTGAATGCGCAGAACTATGGCTACACCTTC.

The J gene is TRBJ1-1, the V gene TRBV6-1; D uncertain. Germline-derived CDR1 and CDR2 are MNHNS and SASEGT. V dropped 8 bases and J dropped 8 bases, with 18 bases sitting between them. The CDR3 covers 13 residues. CDR3 loop: CASRPGSTFEAFF. The CDR3 DNA follows: TGTGCCAGCCGCCCTGGGTCCACCTTCGAAGCTTTCTTT.

The chain has TRBV10-1 and TRBJ2-2; TRBD2 is a possible D gene (5 bases). Deletions cut 5 bases from V and 9 bases from J, with 19 bases between. CDR3 length: 15 amino acids. Germline V gene lookup returns CDR1 WNHNN and CDR2 SYGVQD (reference sequence). The CDR3 sequence: CASSPGLSSPRELFF. CDR3 coding DNA: TGCGCCAGCAGTCCTGGACTCTCTAGCCCCCGGGAGCTGTTTTTT.

The chain has TRBV12-5 and TRBJ2-2; the match to TRBD1 covers 7 bases. Germline trimming cut 3 bases from V and 3 bases from J; bases unmatched to any gene: 7. This CDR3 spans 16 amino acids. The germline V gene has CDR1 LGHNT and CDR2 FRNRAP. The CDR3 DNA follows: TGTGCTAGTGGTTTTCAGTGGACAGGACACACCGGGGAGCTGTTTTTT. Translation gives CASGFQWTGHTGELFF.

The V call is TRBV7-2, the J call TRBJ2-7; D unresolved. Germline V lookup: CDR1 SGHTA, CDR2 FQGNSA. With 1 base removed from V and 3 bases from J, the gap between germline ends came to 13 bases. This CDR3 spans 15 amino acids. In DNA form, the CDR3 reads TGTGCCAGCAGCTTAGACGCAGGTACCTTCTACGAGCAGTACTTC. Translating gives CASSLDAGTFYEQYF.

CDR3: CSVTGQGGGFGETQYF. CDR3 DNA sequence: TGCAGCGTAACGGGACAGGGGGGTGGCTTTGGAGAGACCCAGTACTTC. The rearrangement uses TRBV29-1 and TRBJ2-5; 11 bases align to TRBD1. J lost 4 bases, V lost 6 bases, and 13 bases had no gene match. CDR1 is SQVTM, CDR2 ANQGSEA, per germline. This CDR3 is 16 amino acids long. Drawing the rest from reference TRBV29-1 and TRBJ2-5, the complete variable domain is SAVISQKPSRDICQRGTSLTIQCQVDSQVTMMFWYRQQPGQSLTLIATANQGSEATYESGFVIDKFPISRPNLTFSTLTVSNMSPEDSSIYLCSVTGQGGGFGETQYFGPGTRLLVL.

Comment on this clonotype: Sequence at one end of the junction differs from germline and may be a read error. This chain connects TRBV10-3 to TRBJ2-5; no firm D call. The DNA end is more similar to TRBJ2-1, so the J call may be wrong. The germline V gene has CDR1 ENHRY and CDR2 SYGVKD. CDR3 length equals 14 residues. The CDR3 is CASSLRARVNEQFF. The CDR3 nucleotides read TGTGCCAGCAGTTTACGGGCTAGAGTCAATGAGCAGTTCTTC.

There are a few counts of this clonotype. The J gene is TRBJ1-2, the V gene TRBV7-9, with TRBD1 matching 7 bases. CDR3 length equals 14 residues. Unmatched junction bases numbered 3, after V lost 5 bases and J lost 0 bases. The germline V gene encodes CDR1 SEHNR and CDR2 FQNEAQ (reference sequence). CDR3 protein: CASSRDSSNYGYTF. DNA of the CDR3: TGTGCCAGCAGCCGGGACAGCTCTAACTATGGCTACACCTTC.

There are a few counts of this clonotype. The chain uses TRBV25-1 and TRBJ2-2, with 8 bases matching TRBD1. The CDR3 loop spans 15 amino acids. The germline CDR1 and CDR2 sequences are MGHDK and SYGVNS. The J segment lost 5 bases and the V segment lost 8 bases, leaving 10 bases of the junction unmatched. CDR3 residues: CASRTGFLKTGELFF. CDR3 DNA sequence: TGTGCCAGCCGGACAGGGTTCTTAAAAACCGGGGAGCTGTTTTTT.

The chain employs TRBV2 and TRBJ1-2; D possibly corresponds to TRBD1 (5 bases). Trimming left V 5 bases short and J 3 bases short, with 10 bases between. This CDR3 has 13 residues. Germline assignment: CDR1 SNHLY and CDR2 FYNNEI. The CDR3 is CASSPQGYYGYTF. CDR3 nucleotide sequence: TGTGCCAGCAGTCCCCAGGGATACTATGGCTACACCTTC.

The chain carries TRBV5-8 and TRBJ1-1; 10 bases are shared with TRBD1. Germline CDR1 is SGHTS and CDR2 is YDEGEE. With 1 base clipped from V and 1 base from J, the junction kept 7 bases outside the gene matches. The CDR3 loop spans 17 amino acids. For the CDR3, the DNA is TGTGCCAGCAGCTTGCCCCCGGGACAGGGGAGGAACACTGAAGCTTTCTTT. It is translated as CASSLPPGQGRNTEAFF.

The V and J genes are TRBV6-2 or TRBV6-3 and TRBJ2-3; 7 nucleotides line up with TRBD2. With V trimmed by 5 bases and J by 2 bases, 4 bases remained unmatched. This CDR3 spans 14 amino acids. Germline loops: CDR1 MNHEY, CDR2 SVGEGT. The CDR3 DNA follows: TGTGCCAGCAGTGAGCGGGGAGACACAGATACGCAGTATTTT. Residues: CASSERGDTDTQYF.

The chain joins TRBV12-2 to TRBJ2-7. TRBV12-2 corresponds to a pseudogene. The CDR3 totals 13 residues. CDR3 sequence: CASRLACLYEQYF. As DNA, the CDR3 is TGTGCAAGTCGCTTAGCGTGCCTCTACGAGCAGTACTTC.

The genes are TRBV7-8 and TRBJ2-5; the match to TRBD1 covers 9 bases. Per the germline V gene, CDR1 is SGHVS and CDR2 is FQNEAQ. This CDR3 region has 15 residues. J was trimmed by 3 bases and V by 8 bases; bases with no gene match: 10. CDR3 in amino acids: CASQGGQGFEETQYF. The CDR3 DNA is TGTGCCAGCCAGGGGGGACAGGGTTTCGAAGAGACCCAGTACTTC.

This clonotype has a count of ten or more. The rearrangement links TRBV10-2 to TRBJ1-5, with D possibly matching TRBD1 (5 bases). This CDR3 contains 14 residues. CDR1 WSHSY and CDR2 SAAADI come from the germline V gene. V lost 2 bases to trimming and J lost 3 bases, with 8 bases between them. The CDR3 here is CASSEGGFNQPQHF. Here the CDR3 DNA reads TGCGCCAGCAGTGAGGGGGGATTCAATCAGCCCCAGCATTTT.

This clonotype was picked up a small number of times. The gene calls are TRBV29-1 and TRBJ2-2, with D hard to call. The CDR3 sequence is 12 residues long. The V gene lost 4 bases and the J gene lost 8 bases, with 11 bases spanning the gap. Germline V gene sequence: CDR1 SQVTM, CDR2 ANQGSEA. The CDR3 region has the DNA TGCAGCGTTGGTTCCGGCACGGGGGAGCTGTTTTTT. This translates into CSVGSGTGELFF.

This clonotype was seen a few times. The chain joins TRBV7-8 to TRBJ1-5; D not certain. The length of the CDR3 is 15 residues. From germline, CDR1 is SGHVS and CDR2 FQNEAQ. V gave up 1 base and J gave up 3 bases, with 10 bases separating them. The CDR3 coding sequence is TGTGCCAGCAGCTTAGAGGTGGACTACAATCAGCCCCAGCATTTT. Translation: CASSLEVDYNQPQHF.

CDR3 nucleotides: TGTGCCAGCAGTTTAATGCAGGGGACCGACGAGCAGTACTTC. Its protein is CASSLMQGTDEQYF. This chain links TRBV2 with TRBJ2-7; maybe TRBD1 (6 bases). The CDR3 extends over 14 amino acids. Trimming stripped 5 bases from V and 5 bases from J, with 16 bases between. Germline assignment: CDR1 SNHLY and CDR2 FYNNEI.

The genes are TRBV2 and TRBJ1-5; 8 bases are a match to TRBD1. The CDR3 is made up of 13 amino acids. Trimming took 4 bases from V and 6 from J; bases not matched to a gene: 2. Germline lookup yields CDR1 SNHLY and CDR2 FYNNEI. CDR3 in amino acids: CASSGTGFQPQHF. Written as DNA, the CDR3 is TGTGCCAGCAGTGGGACAGGGTTTCAGCCCCAGCATTTT.

This clonotype was observed a handful of times. The rearrangement links TRBV9 to TRBJ1-4; D might be TRBD1 (5 bases). CDR3 size: 14 residues. The V and J ends lost 2 bases and 7 bases respectively, with 12 bases between them. Germline values: CDR1 SGDLS, CDR2 YYNGEE. The CDR3 region is CASSVGQGAEKLFF. DNA of the CDR3: TGTGCCAGCAGCGTTGGGCAGGGAGCTGAAAAACTGTTTTTT.

This chain connects TRBV2 to TRBJ1-5; D is perhaps TRBD1 (6 bases). The CDR3 length is 15 residues. V was pared by 6 bases and J by 1 base, with 13 bases between. CDR1 and CDR2 from the germline V gene are SNHLY and FYNNEI. DNA of the CDR3: TGTGCCAGCAGCCAGGGGTTAGAGAGCAATCAGCCCCAGCATTTT. It yields the protein CASSQGLESNQPQHF.

The genes are TRBV13 and TRBJ2-7, with 9 nucleotides matching TRBD1. This CDR3 region has 15 residues. Unmatched junction bases numbered 4, after V lost 3 bases and J lost 1 base. Germline values: CDR1 PRHDT, CDR2 FYEKMQ (reference sequence). CDR3 nucleotides: TGTGCCAGCAGCTTGGGGGACAGGGTTTCCTACGAGCAGTACTTC. This codes for CASSLGDRVSYEQYF.

The chain uses TRBV18 and TRBJ1-1, with TRBD1 matching 9 bases. The CDR3 is made up of 14 amino acids. The germline gives CDR1 KGHSH, CDR2 LQKENI. Trimming removed 6 bases from V and 7 bases from J; junction bases left unmatched: 9. In nucleotides, the CDR3 is TGTGCCAGCTCCACCACGGGACAGGGTGTTGAAGCTTTCTTT. Its translation: CASSTTGQGVEAFF. The whole variable domain, filled in from reference TRBV18 and TRBJ1-1, reads NAGVMQNPRHLVRRRGQEARLRCSPMKGHSHVYWYRQLPEEGLKFMVYLQKENIIDESGMPKERFSAEFPKEGPSILRIQQVVRGDSAAYFCASSTTGQGVEAFFGQGTRLTVV.

This chain links TRBV29-1 with TRBJ1-1; maybe TRBD1 (5 bases). The length of the CDR3 is 12 residues. CDR1 is SQVTM, CDR2 ANQGSEA, per germline. Trimming pared 5 bases from V and 1 base from J, leaving 8 bases between. The CDR3 sequence: CSVYGGNTEAFF. CDR3 bases: TGCAGCGTTTACGGGGGGAACACTGAAGCTTTCTTT.

The J gene is TRBJ1-1, the V gene TRBV5-1; 8 nucleotides line up with TRBD1. Germline V gives CDR1 SGHRS, CDR2 YFSETQ. The CDR3 is 15 residues long. V gave up 0 bases and J gave up 1 base; unmatched junction bases: 2. Here the CDR3 DNA reads TGCGCCAGCAGCTTGGGTCAGGGGGCGAACACTGAAGCTTTCTTT. This translates into CASSLGQGANTEAFF.

On this clonotype itself: This may stem from a read error, because a much larger clone lies one nucleotide away. V and J are TRBV10-3 and TRBJ1-1; D might be TRBD1 (5 bases). The CDR3 covers 15 residues. The germline V and J ends were trimmed by 4 bases and 0 bases, with 12 bases remaining between them. The germline V gene has CDR1 ENHRY and CDR2 SYGVKD. The DNA of the CDR3 is TGTGCCATCAGTGGTCCAGGGAGCGTGAACACTGAAGCTTTCTTT. Its protein product is CAISGPGSVNTEAFF.

This clonotype was seen at least ten times. The V gene is TRBV12-3 or TRBV12-4, the J gene TRBJ2-5; D perhaps matches TRBD2 (5 bases). V lost 5 bases, J lost 0 bases, and 7 bases lay in between. This CDR3 has 13 residues. The CDR3 region is CASSPGDQETQYF. As DNA, the CDR3 is TGTGCCAGCAGTCCCGGGGACCAAGAGACCCAGTACTTC.

The J gene is TRBJ1-2, the V gene TRBV19; unclear D gene. V lost 5 bases to trimming and J lost 7 bases, with 14 bases between them. Per the germline V gene, CDR1 is LNHDA and CDR2 is SQIVND (reference sequence). The CDR3 runs to 13 residues. The CDR3 DNA is TGTGCCAGTAGTCTCTATCTTGGGAGTGGCTACACCTTC. Protein product: CASSLYLGSGYTF.

The chain links TRBV5-5 to TRBJ1-1; TRBD1 might be the D (5 bases). Trimming shortened V by 2 bases and J by 5 bases, and 13 bases separated the two germline ends. Germline CDR1 and CDR2: SGHKS and YYEKEE (reference sequence). The CDR3 totals 14 residues. Written as DNA, the CDR3 is TGTGCCAGCAGCTTTATAGGACAAAGGACTGAAGCTTTCTTT. Translating it yields CASSFIGQRTEAFF.

The chain has TRBV15 and TRBJ1-5; TRBD1 might be the D (6 bases). Germline loops: CDR1 LNHNV, CDR2 YYDKDF (reference sequence). The V gene lost 8 bases and the J gene lost 0 bases, with 11 bases spanning the gap. The CDR3 length is 14 residues. The CDR3 nucleotides are TGTGCCACCTCGACAGGCCCTAGCAATCAGCCCCAGCATTTT. This gives the protein CATSTGPSNQPQHF.

This chain joins TRBV20-1 and TRBJ1-2; unclear D gene. This CDR3 comprises 13 residues. Germline CDR1 and CDR2: DFQATT and SNEGSKA (reference sequence). V was clipped by 5 bases and J by 5 bases, with 15 bases between them. The CDR3: CSAPDQQGYGYTF. The DNA for the CDR3 is TGCAGTGCTCCAGACCAGCAAGGGTATGGCTACACCTTC.

CDR3 sequence: CSAPGQSRETQYF. CDR3 DNA sequence: TGCAGTGCCCCCGGACAGTCGAGGGAGACCCAGTACTTC. The chain has TRBV20-1 and TRBJ2-5; a possible D gene is TRBD1 (6 bases). The V end lost 6 bases, the J end lost 5 bases, and 16 bases lay between the germline ends. This CDR3 has 13 residues. The germline CDR1 and CDR2 sequences are DFQATT and SNEGSKA (reference sequence).